A selection of T cell receptor beta chains follows, all from one sample in a study of blood T cell repertoires in COVID-19. Profiling relied on immunoSEQ multiplex PCR, and the TCRdb table lists in-frame clones only, not all of them. The sample carries 450,000 or so clones, roughly 90% recorded once. Sequencing was performed on peripheral blood. These receptors were obtained from a man aged 18 to 30 with COVID-19, enrolled during active disease. The CDR3 runs from the conserved cysteine through the conserved F or W. D genes are given only for firm matches. Clone size is given for some rows only: seen once, a few or many times, or a class if the clone is expanded.

d_call	v_call	j_call	clone_size	cdr3_aa	cdr3_nt
-	TRBV9	TRBJ2-7	-	CASSVGRDWGEQYF	TGTGCCAGCAGCGTAGGGCGGGACTGGGGGGAGCAGTACTTC
TRBD1	TRBV27	TRBJ2-7	few	CASSPTGGRLEQYF	TGTGCCAGCAGCCCTACAGGGGGCAGGCTCGAGCAGTACTTC
-	TRBV6-6	TRBJ2-7	-	CASSLFIGQTYEQYF	TGTGCCAGCAGTCTTTTTATTGGACAGACTTACGAGCAGTACTTC
-	TRBV27	TRBJ2-3	few	CASRSVSSTDTQYF	TGTGCCAGCAGGAGTGTTTCTAGCACAGATACGCAGTATTTT
-	TRBV7-2	TRBJ2-7	-	CASTDGTPYEQYF	TGTGCCAGCACGGACGGGACTCCTTACGAGCAGTACTTC
TRBD1	TRBV10-1	TRBJ2-3	-	CASSDRTGGRPGTDTQYF	TGCGCCAGCAGTGACCGGACAGGGGGCCGACCGGGCACAGATACGCAGTATTTT
-	TRBV2	TRBJ1-4	-	CASSSATGGEKLFF	TGTGCCAGCAGTTCCGCGACGGGTGGTGAAAAACTGTTTTTT
TRBD2	TRBV6-5	TRBJ2-1	-	CASTPLAGDYNEQFF	TGTGCCAGCACCCCGCTAGCGGGGGACTACAATGAGCAGTTCTTC
-	TRBV29-1	TRBJ2-1	-	CSVDLYNEQFF	TGCAGCGTTGATCTGTACAATGAGCAGTTCTTC
TRBD1	TRBV27	TRBJ2-2	once	CASSPGLDRVRGGELFF	TGTGCCAGCAGTCCCGGCCTTGACAGGGTCAGGGGGGGGGAGCTGTTTTTT
-	TRBV27	TRBJ2-7	-	CASRPTGSHEQYF	TGTGCCAGCAGGCCGACAGGTTCCCACGAGCAGTACTTC
-	TRBV19	TRBJ1-1	-	CASNPSYPNTEAFF	TGTGCCAGTAACCCCTCCTACCCGAACACTGAAGCTTTCTTT
-	TRBV23-1	TRBJ2-7	-	CASSPEGSKGPASSYEQYF	TGCGCCAGCAGTCCGGAGGGGTCAAAGGGTCCAGCCAGCTCCTACGAGCAGTACTTC
-	TRBV19	TRBJ1-4	-	CASSPAAAFNEKLFF	TGTGCCAGTAGTCCGGCGGCGGCTTTTAATGAAAAACTGTTTTTT
TRBD1	TRBV6-5	TRBJ1-5	-	CASSGQVNQPQHF	TGTGCCAGCAGCGGACAGGTTAATCAGCCCCAGCATTTT